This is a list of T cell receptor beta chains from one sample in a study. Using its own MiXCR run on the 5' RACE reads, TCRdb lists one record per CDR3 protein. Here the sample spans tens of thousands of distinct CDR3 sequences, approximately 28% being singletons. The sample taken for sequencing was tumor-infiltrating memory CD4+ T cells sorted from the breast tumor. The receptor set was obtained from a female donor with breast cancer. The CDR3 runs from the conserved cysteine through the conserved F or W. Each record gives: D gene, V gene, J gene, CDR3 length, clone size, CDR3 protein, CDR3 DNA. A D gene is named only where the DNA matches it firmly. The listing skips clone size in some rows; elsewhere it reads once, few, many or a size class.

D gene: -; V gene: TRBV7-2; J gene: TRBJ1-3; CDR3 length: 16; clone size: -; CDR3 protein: CASSLATQSSGNTIYF; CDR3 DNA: TGTGCCAGCAGCTTAGCGACTCAGTCCTCTGGAAACACCATATATTTT
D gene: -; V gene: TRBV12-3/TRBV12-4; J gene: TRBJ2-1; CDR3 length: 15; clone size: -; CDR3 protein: CASSLARGFNNEQFF; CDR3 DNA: TGTGCCAGCAGTTTAGCGCGGGGCTTCAACAATGAGCAGTTCTTC
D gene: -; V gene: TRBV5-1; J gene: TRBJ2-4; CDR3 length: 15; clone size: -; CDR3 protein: CASSLAGGIKNIQYF; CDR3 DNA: TGCGCCAGCAGCTTGGCCGGAGGGATCAAAAACATTCAGTACTTC
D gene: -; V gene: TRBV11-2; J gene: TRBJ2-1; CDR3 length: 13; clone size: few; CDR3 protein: CASSLSRESRRFF; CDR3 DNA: TGTGCCAGCAGCTTAAGCCGAGAAAGCCGCAGGTTCTTC
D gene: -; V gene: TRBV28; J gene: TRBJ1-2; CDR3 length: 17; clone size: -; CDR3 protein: CASSTFSRTVTNYGYTF; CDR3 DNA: TGTGCCAGCAGTACCTTTTCCCGGACAGTCACTAACTATGGCTACACCTTC
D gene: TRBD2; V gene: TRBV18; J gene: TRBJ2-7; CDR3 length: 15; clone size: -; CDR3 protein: CASSAGGRALNEQYF; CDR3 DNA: TGTGCCAGCTCAGCTGGCGGGAGGGCCTTAAACGAGCAGTACTTC
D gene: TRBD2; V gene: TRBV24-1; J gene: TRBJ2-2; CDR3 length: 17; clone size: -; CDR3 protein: CATSVGSGTHHAGELFF; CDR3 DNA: TGTGCCACCAGTGTGGGTAGCGGGACCCACCACGCCGGGGAGCTGTTTTTT
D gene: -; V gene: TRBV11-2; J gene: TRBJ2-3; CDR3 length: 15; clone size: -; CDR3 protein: CASSPLRGRGDTQYF; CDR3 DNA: TGTGCCAGCAGCCCGCTGAGAGGGCGCGGGGATACGCAGTATTTT
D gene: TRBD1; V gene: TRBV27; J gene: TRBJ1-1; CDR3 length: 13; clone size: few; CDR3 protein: CASSIDRGTEAFF; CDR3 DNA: TGTGCCAGCAGTATCGACAGGGGGACTGAAGCTTTCTTT
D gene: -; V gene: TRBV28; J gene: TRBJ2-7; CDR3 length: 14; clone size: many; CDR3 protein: CASSDIRTGLGQYF; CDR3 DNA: TGTGCCAGCAGCGACATTAGGACGGGCCTCGGTCAGTACTTC
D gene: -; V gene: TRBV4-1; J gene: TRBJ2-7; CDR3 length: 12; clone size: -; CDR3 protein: CDDRRGVYEQYF; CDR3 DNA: TGCGACGACCGTCGAGGTGTCTACGAGCAGTACTTC
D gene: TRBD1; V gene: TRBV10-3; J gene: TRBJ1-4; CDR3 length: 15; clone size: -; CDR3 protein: CAISDRDRGGEKLFF; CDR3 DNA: TGTGCCATCAGTGACCGGGACAGGGGCGGTGAAAAACTGTTTTTT
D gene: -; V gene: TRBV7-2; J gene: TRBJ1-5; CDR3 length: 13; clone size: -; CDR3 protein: CASSPGFGQPQHF; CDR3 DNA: TGTGCCAGCAGCCCAGGGTTTGGTCAGCCCCAGCATTTT
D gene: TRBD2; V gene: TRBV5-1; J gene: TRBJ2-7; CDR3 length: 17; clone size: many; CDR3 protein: CASSFWTSGRFTYEQYF; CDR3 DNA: TGCGCCAGCAGCTTCTGGACTAGCGGGAGGTTTACCTACGAGCAGTACTTC
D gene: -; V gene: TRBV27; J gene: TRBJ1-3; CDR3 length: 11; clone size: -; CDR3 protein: CAVLGGNTIYF; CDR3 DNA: TGTGCCGTTCTCGGGGGAAACACCATATATTTT
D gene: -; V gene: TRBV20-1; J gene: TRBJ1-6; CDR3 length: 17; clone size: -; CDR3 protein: CSASVSRGSSYNSPLHF; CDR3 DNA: TGCAGTGCTAGTGTCAGCCGAGGGAGCTCCTATAATTCACCCCTCCACTTT
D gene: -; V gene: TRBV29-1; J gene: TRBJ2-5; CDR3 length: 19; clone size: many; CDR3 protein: CSVVSLGTALRGPSETQYF; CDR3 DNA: TGCAGCGTTGTGTCCCTAGGGACGGCCTTGCGGGGGCCGTCCGAGACCCAGTACTTC
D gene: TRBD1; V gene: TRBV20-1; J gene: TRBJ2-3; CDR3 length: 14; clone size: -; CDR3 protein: CSARPTGGTDTQYF; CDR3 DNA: TGCAGTGCTAGACCGACAGGGGGGACAGATACGCAGTATTTT
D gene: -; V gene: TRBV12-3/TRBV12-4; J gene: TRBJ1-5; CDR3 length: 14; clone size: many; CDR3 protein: CASRLGQVDQPQHF; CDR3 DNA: TGTGCCAGCAGATTAGGACAAGTTGATCAGCCCCAGCATTTT
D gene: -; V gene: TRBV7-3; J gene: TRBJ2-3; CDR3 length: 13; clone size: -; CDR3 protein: CASSPQPTDTQYF; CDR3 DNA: TGTGCCAGCAGCCCTCAACCCACAGATACGCAGTATTTT
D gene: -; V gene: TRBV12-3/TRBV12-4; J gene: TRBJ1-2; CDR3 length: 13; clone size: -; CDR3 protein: CASSLGPGHGYTF; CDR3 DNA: TGTGCCAGCAGTTTAGGGCCAGGTCATGGCTACACCTTC
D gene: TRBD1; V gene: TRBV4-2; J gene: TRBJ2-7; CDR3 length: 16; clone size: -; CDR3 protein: CASSQGPGQGAYEQYF; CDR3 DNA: TGTGCCAGCAGCCAAGGGCCCGGACAGGGGGCATACGAGCAGTACTTC
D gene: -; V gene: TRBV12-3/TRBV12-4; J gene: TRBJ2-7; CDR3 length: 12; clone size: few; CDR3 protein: CASIQGVGEQYF; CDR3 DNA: TGTGCCAGCATACAGGGTGTAGGCGAGCAGTACTTC
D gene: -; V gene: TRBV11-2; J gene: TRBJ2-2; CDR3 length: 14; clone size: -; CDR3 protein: CASGNRGTGGELFF; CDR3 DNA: TGTGCCAGCGGCAACCGAGGGACGGGCGGGGAGCTGTTTTTT
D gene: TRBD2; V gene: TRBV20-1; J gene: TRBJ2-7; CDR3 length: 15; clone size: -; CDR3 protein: CSARSPLAGGLEQYF; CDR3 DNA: TGCAGTGCTAGATCCCCGTTGGCGGGAGGACTCGAGCAGTACTTC
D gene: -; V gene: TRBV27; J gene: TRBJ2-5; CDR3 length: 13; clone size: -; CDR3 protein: CASSARPQETQYF; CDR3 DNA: TGTGCCAGCAGTGCACGACCTCAAGAGACCCAGTACTTC
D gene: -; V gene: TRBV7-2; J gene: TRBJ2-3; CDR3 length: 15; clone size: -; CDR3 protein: CASSLLLRDGDTQCF; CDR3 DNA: TGTGCCAGCAGCCTGCTTCTGCGGGATGGGGATACGCAGTGTTTT
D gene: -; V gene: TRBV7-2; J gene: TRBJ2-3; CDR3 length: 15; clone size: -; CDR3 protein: CTSSSTSVRTDTQYF; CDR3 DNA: TGTACCAGCAGCTCAACCTCCGTCCGCACAGATACGCAGTATTTT
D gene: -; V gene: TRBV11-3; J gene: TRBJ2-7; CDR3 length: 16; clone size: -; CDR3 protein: CASSRPRQDRNYEQYF; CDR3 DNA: TGTGCCAGCAGCAGACCACGGCAGGACCGTAACTACGAGCAGTACTTC
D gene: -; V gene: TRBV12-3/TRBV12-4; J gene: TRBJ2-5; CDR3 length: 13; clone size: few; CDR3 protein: CASTLREGETQYF; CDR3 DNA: TGTGCCAGCACCCTTAGAGAGGGAGAGACCCAGTACTTC
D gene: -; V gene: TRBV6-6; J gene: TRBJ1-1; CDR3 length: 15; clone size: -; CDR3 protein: CASSYSVGRHTEAFF; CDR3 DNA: TGTGCCAGCAGTTACTCAGTCGGGCGCCACACTGAAGCTTTCTTT
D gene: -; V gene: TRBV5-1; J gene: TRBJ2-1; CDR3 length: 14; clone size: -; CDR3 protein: CASSLLPGDNEQFF; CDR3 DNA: TGCGCCAGCAGCTTGCTCCCTGGCGACAATGAGCAGTTCTTC
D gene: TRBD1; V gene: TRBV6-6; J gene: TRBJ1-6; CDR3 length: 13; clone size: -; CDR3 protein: CASTGQLNSPLHF; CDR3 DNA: TGTGCCAGCACGGGACAGCTTAATTCACCCCTCCACTTT
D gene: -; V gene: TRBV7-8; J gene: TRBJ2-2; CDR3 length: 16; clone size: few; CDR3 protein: CASSLYGAGSTGELFF; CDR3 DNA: TGTGCCAGCAGCTTATACGGGGCAGGAAGCACCGGGGAGCTGTTTTTT
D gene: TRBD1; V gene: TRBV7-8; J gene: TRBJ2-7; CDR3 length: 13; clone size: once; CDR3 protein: CASRPTGANEQYF; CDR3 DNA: TGTGCCAGCAGACCGACAGGGGCTAACGAGCAGTACTTC
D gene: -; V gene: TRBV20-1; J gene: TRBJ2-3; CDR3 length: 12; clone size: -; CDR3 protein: CSGVQGTDTQYF; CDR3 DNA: TGCAGTGGGGTACAGGGCACAGATACGCAGTATTTT
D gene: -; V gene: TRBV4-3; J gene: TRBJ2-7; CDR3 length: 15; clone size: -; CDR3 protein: CASSQDDGSGYEQYF; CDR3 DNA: TGCGCCAGCAGCCAAGATGATGGCAGTGGCTACGAGCAGTACTTC
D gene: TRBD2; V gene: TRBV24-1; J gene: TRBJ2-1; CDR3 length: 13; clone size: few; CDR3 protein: CATTTSGSYEQFF; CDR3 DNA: TGTGCCACCACGACTAGCGGGAGCTATGAGCAGTTCTTC
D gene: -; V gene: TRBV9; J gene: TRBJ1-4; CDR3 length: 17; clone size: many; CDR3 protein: CASSVASGNRHNEKLFF; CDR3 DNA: TGTGCCAGCAGCGTAGCCAGCGGGAACAGGCATAATGAAAAACTGTTTTTT
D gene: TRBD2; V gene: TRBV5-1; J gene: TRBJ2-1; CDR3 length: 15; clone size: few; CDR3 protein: CASSVGGSSYDEQFF; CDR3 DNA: TGCGCCAGCAGCGTGGGGGGGAGCTCCTACGATGAGCAGTTCTTC
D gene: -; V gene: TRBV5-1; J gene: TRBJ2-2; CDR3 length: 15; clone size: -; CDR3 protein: CASREYGLNTGELFF; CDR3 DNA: TGCGCCAGCAGGGAGTATGGATTAAACACCGGGGAGCTGTTTTTT
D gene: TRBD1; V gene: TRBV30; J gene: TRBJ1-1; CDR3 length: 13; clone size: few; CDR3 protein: CAWSVNRGTEAFF; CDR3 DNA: TGTGCCTGGAGTGTGAACAGGGGCACTGAAGCTTTCTTT
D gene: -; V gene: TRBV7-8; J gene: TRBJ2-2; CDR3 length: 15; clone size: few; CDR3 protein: CASRQQGANTGELFF; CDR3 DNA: TGTGCCAGCAGGCAACAGGGAGCGAACACCGGGGAGCTGTTTTTT
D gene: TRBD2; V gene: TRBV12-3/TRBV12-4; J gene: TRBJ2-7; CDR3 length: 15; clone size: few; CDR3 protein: CASRKGLAGLYEQYF; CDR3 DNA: TGTGCCAGCAGGAAGGGACTAGCGGGTCTCTACGAGCAGTACTTC
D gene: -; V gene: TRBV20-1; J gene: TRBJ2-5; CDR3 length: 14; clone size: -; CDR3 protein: CSAPETVYQETQYF; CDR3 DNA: TGCAGTGCGCCTGAAACGGTGTACCAAGAGACCCAGTACTTC
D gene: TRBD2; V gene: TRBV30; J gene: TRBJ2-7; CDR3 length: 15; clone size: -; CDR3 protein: CAWSVRRLASYEQYF; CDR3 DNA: TGTGCCTGGAGTGTAAGACGACTAGCGTCCTACGAGCAGTACTTC
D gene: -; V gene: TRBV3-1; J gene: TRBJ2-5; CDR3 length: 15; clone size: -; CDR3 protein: CASSFEGGFQETQYF; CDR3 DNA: TGTGCCAGCAGCTTCGAAGGGGGTTTCCAAGAGACCCAGTACTTC
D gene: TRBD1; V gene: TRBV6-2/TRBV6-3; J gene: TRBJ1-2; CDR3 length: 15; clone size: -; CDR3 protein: CASSFQKWTGYGYTF; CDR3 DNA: TGTGCCAGCAGCTTCCAAAAGTGGACAGGCTATGGCTACACCTTC
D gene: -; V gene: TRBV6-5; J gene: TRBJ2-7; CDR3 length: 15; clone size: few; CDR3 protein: CASSYLSSGADEQYF; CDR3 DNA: TGTGCCAGCAGTTACTTGTCCTCAGGGGCGGATGAGCAGTACTTC
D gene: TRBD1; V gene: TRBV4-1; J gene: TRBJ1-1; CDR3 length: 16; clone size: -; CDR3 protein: CASSQTGGTGTTEAFF; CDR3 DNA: TGCGCCAGCAGCCAGACAGGGGGAACGGGAACCACTGAAGCTTTCTTT
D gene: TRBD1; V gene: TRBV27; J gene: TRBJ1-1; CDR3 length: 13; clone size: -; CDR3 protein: CASSNRGGTEAFF; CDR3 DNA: TGTGCCAGCAGTAACAGGGGCGGCACTGAAGCTTTCTTT
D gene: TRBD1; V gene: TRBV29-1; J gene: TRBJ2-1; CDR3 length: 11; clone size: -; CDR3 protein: CSVNGQGEQFF; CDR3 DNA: TGCAGCGTGAACGGACAGGGGGAGCAGTTCTTC
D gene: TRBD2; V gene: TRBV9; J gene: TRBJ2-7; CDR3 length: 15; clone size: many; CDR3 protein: CASSVGIAGEYEQYF; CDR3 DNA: TGTGCCAGCAGCGTAGGCATAGCGGGAGAATACGAGCAGTACTTC
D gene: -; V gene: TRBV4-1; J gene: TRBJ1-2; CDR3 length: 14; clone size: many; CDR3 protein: CASSQVRQAGGYTF; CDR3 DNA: TGCGCCAGCAGCCAAGTCCGGCAGGCGGGTGGCTACACCTTC
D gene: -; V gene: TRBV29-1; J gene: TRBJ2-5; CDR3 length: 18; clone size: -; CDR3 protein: CSVEVYNRETRGVETQYF; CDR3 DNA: TGCAGCGTTGAAGTTTATAATCGGGAGACTAGAGGTGTAGAGACCCAGTACTTC
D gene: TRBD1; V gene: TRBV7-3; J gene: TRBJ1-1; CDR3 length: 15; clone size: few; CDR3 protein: CASSLQGGGNTEAFF; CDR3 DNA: TGTGCCAGCAGCTTGCAAGGGGGCGGTAACACTGAAGCTTTCTTT
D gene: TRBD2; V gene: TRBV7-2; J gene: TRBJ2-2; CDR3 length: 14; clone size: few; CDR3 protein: CASSPSGRAGELFF; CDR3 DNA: TGTGCCAGCAGCCCCAGCGGGAGGGCCGGGGAGCTGTTTTTT
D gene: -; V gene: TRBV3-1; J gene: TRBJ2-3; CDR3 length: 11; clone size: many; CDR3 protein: CASSQTDTQYF; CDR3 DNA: TGTGCCAGCAGCCAAACAGATACGCAGTATTTT
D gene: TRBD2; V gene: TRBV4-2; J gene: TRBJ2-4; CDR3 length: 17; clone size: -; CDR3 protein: CASSPPASQREKNIQYF; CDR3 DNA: TGTGCCAGCAGCCCCCCCGCAAGCCAGCGGGAAAAAAACATTCAGTACTTC